This entry lists 20 T cell receptor beta chains sequenced from one sample in a study of T-cell reconstitution after alpha-beta-depleted transplantation in children. For TCRbeta, the library was prepared with unique molecular identifiers. TCRdb re-called the PCR reads with MiXCR, one entry per CDR3 protein. The repertoire holds some 43,000 distinct CDR3 sequences, 7.5% to 10% seen once, with 27% in the top ten. The source was PBMCs, mostly from graft donor cells, collected 60 days after TCRalphabeta/CD19-depleted stem cell transplant. The receptors shown here come from a male patient under 10 years old who had a stem cell transplant for chronic granulomatous disease, so the T cells may come from the graft donor.

The table lists this clonotype with a few counts. The rearrangement joins TRBV30 to TRBJ2-6; 7 bases fit TRBD2. The CDR3 is 14 residues long. J gave up 0 bases and V 6 bases, and 2 bases lay outside the gene matches. The germline V gene encodes CDR1 GTSNPN and CDR2 SVGIG (reference sequence). The CDR3 here is CACSSGSGANVLTF. CDR3 sequence (DNA): TGTGCCTGCTCTAGCGGCTCTGGGGCCAACGTCCTGACTTTC.

The table lists this clonotype with a few counts. The rearrangement uses TRBV29-1 and TRBJ1-2; weak D call: TRBD1 (6 bases). The CDR3 runs to 12 residues. The V and J ends lost 7 bases and 12 bases respectively, with 21 bases between them. Germline CDR1 and CDR2: SQVTM and ANQGSEA. The CDR3 region has the DNA TGCAGCGCTGTGGGGGGGGACACCCGGAACACCTTC. Amino acid sequence: CSAVGGDTRNTF. Complete variable domain (other parts from reference TRBV29-1 and TRBJ1-2): SAVISQKPSRDICQRGTSLTIQCQVDSQVTMMFWYRQQPGQSLTLIATANQGSEATYESGFVIDKFPISRPNLTFSTLTVSNMSPEDSSIYLCSAVGGDTRNTFGSGTRLTVV.

This clonotype was seen more than once but under ten times. V usage is TRBV18 and J usage is TRBJ2-7; D tentatively fits TRBD1 or TRBD2 (5 bases each). CDR3 length equals 16 residues. Germline CDR1 KGHSH, CDR2 LQKENI. The V gene lost 3 bases and the J gene lost 6 bases, with 21 bases spanning the gap. CDR3 in amino acids: CASSPLSGRLGVEQYF. As DNA, the CDR3 is TGTGCCAGCTCACCCCTTTCGGGACGCCTCGGGGTCGAGCAGTACTTC. Looking up the rest from reference TRBV18 and TRBJ2-7 gives the full variable domain: NAGVMQNPRHLVRRRGQEARLRCSPMKGHSHVYWYRQLPEEGLKFMVYLQKENIIDESGMPKERFSAEFPKEGPSILRIQQVVRGDSAAYFCASSPLSGRLGVEQYFGPGTRLTVT.

This clonotype was seen many times. The rearrangement links TRBV18 to TRBJ1-5; no definite D call. The CDR3 length is 12 residues. The germline CDR1 and CDR2 sequences are KGHSH and LQKENI. Trimming removed 2 bases from V and 5 bases from J, with 4 bases in between. The CDR3 protein is CASSPGDQPQHF. In DNA form, the CDR3 reads TGTGCCAGCTCACCAGGGGATCAGCCCCAGCATTTT.

V gene TRBV5-5 combines with J gene TRBJ2-1, with 8 bases that match TRBD1. Looked up from germline, CDR1 is SGHKS and CDR2 is YYEKEE (reference sequence). The CDR3 covers 16 residues. The V and J ends lost 3 bases and 7 bases, in that order; junction bases with no gene match: 12. The DNA for the CDR3 is TGTGCCAGCAGCTGGGGCCCGGACAGGGCGATGAATGAGCAGTTCTTC. This gives the protein CASSWGPDRAMNEQFF.

This clonotype showed up many times. The V call is TRBV7-9, the J call TRBJ2-7, with D uncertain. This CDR3 has 12 residues. The germline V gene has CDR1 SEHNR and CDR2 FQNEAQ (reference sequence). Trimming took off 3 bases at V and 6 bases at J, with 9 bases between the two ends. The DNA for the CDR3 is TGTGCCAGCAGCTTCTTTGCGGTCGAGCAGTACTTC. It translates to CASSFFAVEQYF.

This clonotype was counted many times. This rearrangement joins TRBV20-1 to TRBJ1-3, with a weak D call TRBD1 (6 bases). The CDR3 contains 14 residues. The V gene lost 5 bases and the J gene lost 2 bases, with 13 bases spanning the gap. Germline loops: CDR1 DFQATT, CDR2 SNEGSKA (reference sequence). The CDR3 DNA is TGCAGTGCTGCACAGGGAACTCCTGGAAACACCATATATTTT. Amino acid sequence: CSAAQGTPGNTIYF.

This clonotype has ten or more counts. The J gene is TRBJ2-3, the V gene TRBV7-6; 7 bases are shared with TRBD2. Unmatched junction bases numbered 8, after V lost 3 bases and J lost 2 bases. Germline V CDR1 and CDR2: SGHVS, FNYEAQ. There are 16 residues in the CDR3. CDR3 region: CASSFGGSTNTDTQYF. In DNA form, the CDR3 reads TGTGCCAGCAGCTTCGGGGGGTCCACGAACACAGATACGCAGTATTTT. The whole variable domain, remainder taken from reference TRBV7-6 and TRBJ2-3, is GAGVSQSPRYKVTKRGQDVALRCDPISGHVSLYWYRQALGQGPEFLTYFNYEAQQDKSGLPNDRFSAERPEGSISTLTIQRTEQRDSAMYRCASSFGGSTNTDTQYFGPGTRLTVL.

The sample holds many counts of this clonotype. The chain uses TRBV20-1 and TRBJ1-3; no clear D. The germline gives CDR1 DFQATT, CDR2 SNEGSKA (reference sequence). The CDR3 extends over 14 amino acids. V lost 3 bases to trimming and J lost 0 bases, with 9 bases between them. The CDR3 DNA reads as TGCAGTGCTAGTCCCTTAAGCTCTGGAAACACCATATATTTT. It translates to CSASPLSSGNTIYF.

Of note for this clonotype: This sequence may be a read error, since a much larger clone differs from it by one base. In DNA form, the CDR3 reads TGTGCCAGCAGTTACCTAGGACTAGGACAAGAGACCCAGTCCTTC. Protein: CASSYLGLGQETQSF. The chain joins TRBV6-2 or TRBV6-3 to TRBJ2-5, with 7 bases identical to TRBD2. CDR1 MNHEY and CDR2 SVGEGT come from the germline V gene. This CDR3 region has 15 residues.

This clonotype was seen a handful of times. V usage is TRBV11-2 and J usage is TRBJ2-2, with 13 positions matching TRBD2. Trimming cost V 1 base and J 6 bases; bases outside gene matches: 8. This CDR3 region has 18 residues. Germline V gives CDR1 SGHAT, CDR2 FQNNGV. CDR3 nucleotides: TGTGCCAGCAGCTTAGGGTTACTAGCGGGAGGGCTCGCCGGGGAGCTGTTTTTT. Protein sequence: CASSLGLLAGGLAGELFF.

There are many counts of this clonotype. This chain connects TRBV20-1 to TRBJ2-3, with unresolved D. Germline values: CDR1 DFQATT, CDR2 SNEGSKA (reference sequence). This CDR3 spans 14 amino acids. The germline V and J ends were trimmed by 3 bases and 2 bases, with 12 bases remaining between them. The CDR3 coding sequence is TGCAGTGCTAGTAGGGCTTTGTCCACAGATACGCAGTATTTT. As protein: CSASRALSTDTQYF.

This clonotype was found many times. The chain employs TRBV2 and TRBJ1-5; D is unclear. CDR1 SNHLY and CDR2 FYNNEI come from the germline V gene. CDR3 length equals 15 residues. The V end lost 0 bases, the J end lost 6 bases, and 12 bases lay between the germline ends. CDR3 loop: CASSEAQWMGQPQHF. The CDR3 DNA follows: TGTGCCAGCAGTGAAGCGCAGTGGATGGGTCAGCCCCAGCATTTT.

This clonotype was counted ten times or more. The chain uses TRBV7-2 and TRBJ2-7, with 9 nucleotides matching TRBD2. This CDR3 has 15 amino acids. The junction had 8 bases not matched to a gene; V was cut back by 6 bases and J by 2 bases. CDR1 and CDR2 (germline): SGHTA, FQGNSA. CDR3 sequence reads: CASSPLAGVAYEQYF. Here the CDR3 DNA reads TGTGCCAGCAGTCCGTTAGCGGGAGTCGCCTACGAGCAGTACTTC.

This clonotype was detected only a few times. The V and J genes are TRBV20-1 and TRBJ2-7; TRBD1 matches at 8 bases. The CDR3 runs 15 residues. CDR1 DFQATT and CDR2 SNEGSKA come from the germline V gene (reference sequence). The trim removed 0 bases at V and 4 bases at J, leaving 8 bases unmatched. The CDR3 coding sequence is TGCAGTGCTAGAGATTCGGGCAGGGGGCGATACGAGCAGTACTTC. Amino acids: CSARDSGRGRYEQYF.

This clonotype was picked up many times. This rearrangement joins TRBV21-1 to TRBJ2-1; the table's TRBD1 call for D was not verified on the DNA. TRBV21-1 is assigned pseudogene status. CDR3 size: 17 residues. CDR3 in amino acids: CASSKAPQGSRCNEQFF. CDR3 in DNA: TGTGCCAGCAGCAAGGCTCCACAGGGGAGTCGGTGCAATGAGCAGTTCTTC.

This clonotype was seen ten or more times. The chain joins TRBV9 to TRBJ2-1; the D gene is possibly TRBD2 (5 bases). The germline V gene encodes CDR1 SGDLS and CDR2 YYNGEE. The CDR3 is 13 residues long. V shed 0 bases and J shed 10 bases, with 11 bases lying between them. This CDR3 reads CASSVVGGFEQFF. The DNA of the CDR3 is TGTGCCAGCAGCGTAGTCGGAGGATTCGAGCAGTTCTTC.

The table lists this clonotype with many counts. The chain combines TRBV5-1 with TRBJ2-7, with TRBD2 identical over 7 bases. The CDR3 contains 15 residues. Germline V gives CDR1 SGHRS, CDR2 YFSETQ. V lost 0 bases and J lost 7; bases outside the gene matches: 10. DNA for the CDR3: TGCGCCAGCAGCTTGGTTGGGGGAGGGCCGCAAGAGCAGTACTTC. This sequence encodes CASSLVGGGPQEQYF.

This clonotype has ten or more counts. The rearrangement uses TRBV6-4 and TRBJ2-1; weak D call: TRBD1 (5 bases). The ends were cut back, 0 bases at V and 5 bases at J, with 5 bases in the middle. The germline CDR1 and CDR2 sequences are MRHNA and SNTAGT. This CDR3 spans 13 amino acids. CDR3 sequence reads: CASSDSDNNEQFF. In DNA form, the CDR3 reads TGTGCCAGCAGTGACTCGGACAACAATGAGCAGTTCTTC.

This clonotype was seen ten or more times. The genes are TRBV20-1 and TRBJ2-3; a weak D match, TRBD2 (5 bases). Germline values: CDR1 DFQATT, CDR2 SNEGSKA (reference sequence). The ends were cut back, 5 bases at V and 6 bases at J, with 6 bases in the middle. The CDR3 contains 10 residues. The CDR3 spells CSARGDTQYF. The CDR3 coding sequence is TGCAGTGCTCGAGGGGATACGCAGTATTTT.